The T cell receptor (beta chain) under discussion was sequenced for a study of CD8+ T cells in alopecia areata. Study conclusions and caveats: Scalp clonality, along with expanded CD8+ clones among the top 100, was significantly decreased by tofacitinib. Normal scalp showed lower clonality than lesional scalp, especially alopecia totalis/universalis.

This sample's treatment: oral pan-JAK inhibitor, 5-10 mg twice daily. Researchers gathered lesional scalp punch biopsies and peripheral blood from patients with alopecia areata. The length of the CDR3 is 14 residues. Germline assignment: CDR1 LNHDA and CDR2 SQIVND (reference sequence). V lost 7 bases and J 1 base, leaving 11 bases between the germline ends. Remarks on this clone: What it recognizes is unknown.

RNA extraction was followed by reverse transcription into cDNA, which acted as the sequencing template. Some clones are missing from TCRdb's copy, which holds only in-frame ones; the method was immunoSEQ multiplex PCR. The sample has more than 200,000 clones, roughly 64% seen once. Sequenced material: CD4+ T cells sorted from blood, taken at week 4, from a patient treated with tofacitinib. The clonotype comes from a human donor with alopecia areata. The chain joins TRBV19 to TRBJ2-1; D uncertain. Here the CDR3 reads CASNPRRSYNEQFF. CDR3 coding DNA: TGTGCCAGTAACCCTCGGCGTTCCTACAATGAGCAGTTCTTC.